This TCR beta chain appears in the sequencing data of a study of cytomegalovirus exposure and HLA in healthy donors. Study-level background: When 398 donors were genotyped, about 80% of them were found to fall in the Caucasian-associated ancestry cluster.

60 Vbeta and 13 Jbeta primers were used in PCR. TCRdb keeps only in-frame clones here, not all; method: immunoSEQ multiplex PCR. The sample carries fewer than 120,000 clones, approximately 82% recorded once. Concerning this clone itself: Its antigen is still unknown.

Overall study results and limits: No immune exposure information besides CMV serostatus was available. An assumption of roughly uniform sequencing depth across donors underlay the presence/absence analyses. An ancestry cluster, one associated with Asian ancestry, reportedly showed fewer N-insertions than the 666-donor mean in a later analysis.

In germline, CDR1 is SGHVS, CDR2 FQNEAQ. The CDR3 extends over 15 amino acids. V lost 5 bases and J lost 7, with 15 bases in between. Material for sequencing was PBMCs. The TCR originated in a man younger than 40 in good health and CMV-seropositive. This rearrangement joins TRBV7-8 to TRBJ1-6, with D tentatively TRBD1 (5 bases). The chain's CDR3 is CASSGPGLGNSPLHF. CDR3 nucleotide sequence: TGTGCCAGCAGCGGGCCGGGACTGGGGAATTCACCCCTCCACTTT.